The next 17 T cell receptor beta chains were all read from a single sample in a study of monozygotic twins with inflammatory bowel disease. Reanalyzing the 5' RACE reads, TCRdb keeps one entry per CDR3 protein, without DNA. In all, the sample yields around 380,000 distinct CDR3 sequences. The source material was blood. The receptors come from a human donor with ulcerative colitis or Crohn's disease, or a healthy co-twin of an affected twin (not recorded which).

The CDR3 spells CASGSQYTGELFF. The chain uses TRBV28 and TRBJ2-2; TCRdb lists TRBD2, though no DNA is available to test this call. Germline V CDR1 and CDR2: MDHEN, SYDVKM. The length of the CDR3 is 13 residues.

The V and J genes are TRBV5-1 and TRBJ1-2. Looked up from germline, CDR1 is SGHRS and CDR2 is YFSETQ. CDR3 length equals 14 residues. The CDR3 loop reads CASSLGEVDYGYTF. The complete variable domain, with remaining parts taken from reference TRBV5-1 and TRBJ1-2, reads KAGVTQTPRYLIKTRGQQVTLSCSPISGHRSVSWYQQTPGQGLQFLFEYFSETQRNKGNFPGRFSGRQFSNSRSEMNVSTLELGDSALYLCASSLGEVDYGYTFGSGTRLTVV.

The chain has TRBV7-6 and TRBJ1-2; no DNA is available, so the TRBD1 call from TCRdb remains unchecked. CDR1 SGHVS and CDR2 FNYEAQ come from the germline V gene. CDR3 length: 14 amino acids. CDR3 protein: CASSVADRGHGYTF.

This CDR3 is CASSPGREVTEAFF. The V and J genes are TRBV18 and TRBJ1-1. The CDR3 contains 14 residues. The V gene's germline CDR1 is KGHSH and CDR2 LQKENI.

V is TRBV7-3 and J is TRBJ2-7; TCRdb's D gene call, TRBD2, goes unchecked for lack of DNA. The CDR3 runs to 13 residues. The germline CDR1 and CDR2 sequences are SGHTA and FQGTGA. CDR3 in amino acids: CASSPTSAGEQYF.

The V and J genes are TRBV25-1 and TRBJ2-7; TCRdb gives TRBD2 as the D gene, but with no DNA this cannot be confirmed. This CDR3 is built from 14 residues. Germline CDR1 is MGHDK and CDR2 is SYGVNS. CDR3 sequence: CASTWASGPYEQYF.

This chain joins TRBV6-1 and TRBJ2-1. Germline-derived CDR1 and CDR2 are MNHNS and SASEGT. This CDR3 has 16 amino acids. The CDR3 is CASSENYQELIHEQFF.

The CDR3 sequence: CASSLVGGTPADEQFF. This chain uses TRBV7-2 with TRBJ2-1; TCRdb's D gene call, TRBD1, goes unchecked for lack of DNA. Germline V CDR1 and CDR2: SGHTA, FQGNSA. This CDR3 region has 16 residues.

The rearrangement joins TRBV2 to TRBJ1-2; TCRdb's D call of TRBD1 is untestable without DNA. The CDR3 length is 16 residues. Looked up from germline, CDR1 is SNHLY and CDR2 is FYNNEI. The CDR3 sequence is CASTPTRWTEDYGYTF.

V gene TRBV4-1 combines with J gene TRBJ2-1; absent DNA, TCRdb's TRBD2 call cannot be checked. This CDR3 has 17 residues. Germline V gene lookup returns CDR1 MGHRA and CDR2 YSYEKL. The CDR3 loop reads CASSQFLSGRRYNEQFF.

V gene TRBV20-1 combines with J gene TRBJ2-7; the TCRdb call, TRBD2, lacks DNA for checking. Germline V gene data show CDR1 as DFQATT and CDR2 as SNEGSKA (reference sequence). This CDR3 spans 14 amino acids. The CDR3 is CSARQVPGRDEQYF.

The chain carries TRBV2 and TRBJ1-4. Germline assignment: CDR1 SNHLY and CDR2 FYNNEI. The CDR3 has 15 residues. The CDR3 reads CASSDLRKSNEKLFF.

This chain connects TRBV6-5 to TRBJ1-1. CDR1 and CDR2 (germline): MNHEY, SVGAGI. The CDR3 sequence is 15 residues long. The CDR3 is CASSYTGGRNTEAFF.

The gene calls are TRBV20-1 and TRBJ1-5. Per the germline V gene, CDR1 is DFQATT and CDR2 is SNEGSKA (reference sequence). This CDR3 has 12 residues. CDR3 loop: CSARGSQWAQHF.

The chain couples TRBV15 to TRBJ2-3; the TRBD1 assignment by TCRdb is unverifiable without DNA. This CDR3 is 18 amino acids long. Germline CDR1 LNHNV, CDR2 YYDKDF (reference sequence). The CDR3: CATSSLPPWDRHPDTQYF.

The gene calls are TRBV7-8 and TRBJ2-2. The germline V gene encodes CDR1 SGHVS and CDR2 FQNEAQ. The CDR3 contains 14 residues. The CDR3 sequence: CASSLDPRPGELFF.

The chain recombines TRBV7-9 with TRBJ1-3; the TRBD1 assignment by TCRdb is unverifiable without DNA. CDR3 length equals 15 residues. CDR1 SEHNR and CDR2 FQNEAQ come from the germline V gene (reference sequence). The CDR3 loop is CASSLVSGTGNTIYF.